Below, 32 T cell receptor beta chains from the same sample are listed, as sequenced in a study of HIV-infected patients and healthy controls. MiXCR, run by TCRdb on the 5' RACE reads, gives a single entry per CDR3 protein. The repertoire holds around 67,000 distinct CDR3 sequences, with around 16% as singletons. Sequencing input: CD4+ T cells from blood. The receptor set was obtained from a human donor in good health.

This clonotype has more than one count but fewer than ten. The V and J genes are TRBV4-3 and TRBJ2-7, with unresolved D. This CDR3 comprises 14 residues. Germline-derived CDR1 and CDR2 are LGHNA and YSLEER. The V and J ends lost 2 bases and 3 bases respectively, with 11 bases between them. The DNA of the CDR3 is TGCGCCAGCAGCCAAAAGCGCTCTTTCTACGAGCAGTACTTC. It is translated as CASSQKRSFYEQYF.

This chain connects TRBV20-1 to TRBJ1-1; no definite D call. The CDR3 covers 13 residues. Germline-derived CDR1 and CDR2 are DFQATT and SNEGSKA (reference sequence). Between the trimmed V and J ends, which lost 3 bases and 3 bases, there was a span of 11 bases. CDR3: CSASDRAYTEAFF. CDR3 nucleotide sequence: TGCAGTGCTAGTGATAGGGCGTACACTGAAGCTTTCTTT.

The sample holds a few counts of this clonotype. This chain links TRBV5-5 with TRBJ2-3; D is possibly TRBD2 (5 bases). The CDR3 extends over 15 amino acids. V lost 3 bases and J 4 bases, leaving 15 bases between the germline ends. CDR1 and CDR2 from the germline V gene are SGHKS and YYEKEE (reference sequence). The CDR3 nucleotides read TGTGCCAGCAGCTCTCCGACCTTTAGCGCAGATACGCAGTATTTT. Its protein is CASSSPTFSADTQYF.

This clonotype was observed a handful of times. The chain combines TRBV20-1 with TRBJ2-3; no reliable D call. The CDR3 runs 13 residues. Trimming removed 4 bases from V and 1 base from J, with 9 bases in between. Germline CDR1 DFQATT, CDR2 SNEGSKA (reference sequence). The CDR3 sequence is CSATTTRTDTQYF. The CDR3 DNA sequence: TGCAGTGCTACCACCACTCGCACAGATACGCAGTATTTT.

The sample holds many counts of this clonotype. The CDR3 spells CSATNSWGAKNIQYF. DNA for the CDR3: TGCAGTGCTACTAACAGCTGGGGGGCCAAAAACATTCAGTACTTC. The rearrangement joins TRBV20-1 to TRBJ2-4, with D possibly called TRBD1 or TRBD2 (5 bases each). Per germline, CDR1 DFQATT and CDR2 SNEGSKA (reference sequence). V was shortened by 4 bases and J by 1 base, with 14 bases between the two germline ends. This CDR3 comprises 15 residues.

CDR3: CASSIRQGESNEQFF. The DNA for the CDR3 is TGTGCCAGCAGTATACGACAGGGGGAGAGCAATGAGCAGTTCTTC. V usage is TRBV12-3 or TRBV12-4 and J usage is TRBJ2-1, with 9 bases lining up with TRBD1. V lost 5 bases, J lost 6 bases, and 8 bases stayed unmatched. This CDR3 has 15 amino acids.

The chain recombines TRBV5-4 with TRBJ2-1; 8 nucleotides match TRBD2. The junction had 15 bases not matched to a gene; V was cut back by 0 bases and J by 7 bases. The CDR3 is 18 residues long. Germline lookup yields CDR1 SGHNT and CDR2 YYREEE (reference sequence). The CDR3 spells CASSLEVVVSSGRNEQFF. The CDR3 DNA is TGTGCCAGCAGCTTGGAGGTGGTTGTGTCTAGCGGGCGGAATGAGCAGTTCTTC.

This clonotype showed up just a few times. This chain uses TRBV7-2 with TRBJ1-2; TRBD1 matches 7 bases. The CDR3 is made up of 15 amino acids. Trimming removed 1 base from V and 7 bases from J; junction bases left unmatched: 9. In germline, CDR1 is SGHTA, CDR2 FQGNSA. The CDR3 loop is CASSLGDRAGSGYTF. CDR3 sequence (DNA): TGTGCCAGCAGCTTAGGAGACAGGGCGGGAAGTGGCTACACCTTC. The full variable domain, with the rest looked up from reference TRBV7-2 and TRBJ1-2, is GAGVSQSPSNKVTEKGKDVELRCDPISGHTALYWYRQSLGQGLEFLIYFQGNSAPDKSGLPSDRFSAERTGGSVSTLTIQRTQQEDSAVYLCASSLGDRAGSGYTFGSGTRLTVV.

The chain couples TRBV7-2 to TRBJ2-3; D is unresolved. Germline CDR1 is SGHTA and CDR2 is FQGNSA. Trimming removed 1 base at V and 1 base at J, with 12 bases between. The CDR3 has 16 amino acids. CDR3 protein: CASSLGAPRGTDTQYF. The CDR3 nucleotides read TGTGCCAGCAGCTTAGGAGCCCCAAGGGGCACAGATACGCAGTATTTT.

The genes are TRBV6-6 and TRBJ2-2; no firm D call. Trimming pared 0 bases from V and 2 bases from J, leaving 4 bases between. The germline V gene has CDR1 MNHNY and CDR2 SVGAGI (reference sequence). The CDR3 sequence is 14 residues long. CDR3 in DNA: TGTGCCAGCAGTTACTCACCAAACACCGGGGAGCTGTTTTTT. It codes for CASSYSPNTGELFF.

In its sample, this clonotype was seen a few times. V usage is TRBV18 and J usage is TRBJ2-1, with D maybe TRBD1 (5 bases). Deletions cut 5 bases from V and 2 bases from J, with 13 bases between. Germline CDR1 KGHSH, CDR2 LQKENI. This CDR3 has 15 amino acids. DNA for the CDR3: TGTGCCAGCTCAATCAGGACAAAGGCCTACAATGAGCAGTTCTTC. It encodes CASSIRTKAYNEQFF.

This clonotype has only one observation. The rearrangement joins TRBV6-5 to TRBJ2-3, with 8 bases aligning to TRBD2. Germline-derived CDR1 and CDR2 are MNHEY and SVGAGI. With 7 bases clipped from V and 2 bases from J, the junction kept 8 bases outside the gene matches. The CDR3 is 15 amino acids. Here the CDR3 reads CASKVRGVFTDTQYF. DNA of the CDR3: TGTGCCAGCAAGGTGCGGGGGGTATTCACAGATACGCAGTATTTT.

The rearrangement links TRBV6-6 to TRBJ1-4; no reliable D call. Trimming shortened V by 6 bases and J by 5 bases, and 13 bases separated the two germline ends. The V gene's germline CDR1 is MNHNY and CDR2 SVGAGI (reference sequence). This CDR3 comprises 14 residues. CDR3 sequence: CASRLKDGNEKLFF. The CDR3, as DNA: TGTGCCAGCAGACTCAAGGACGGGAATGAAAAACTGTTTTTT.

The genes are TRBV7-2 and TRBJ2-3; D unresolved. V was pared by 8 bases and J by 4 bases, with 13 bases between. There are 13 residues in the CDR3. CDR1 is SGHTA and CDR2 is FQGNSA in the germline V gene. The CDR3 DNA reads TGTGCCAGCGCCTTTGAGCCGGCAGATACGCAGTATTTT. Its protein is CASAFEPADTQYF.

On this clonotype itself: Sequence at one end of the junction differs from germline and may be a read error. This chain connects TRBV11-3 to TRBJ2-3; D is uncertain. Germline CDR1 and CDR2: SGHNT and YENEEA. This CDR3 is 13 amino acids long. CDR3 nucleotides: TGTGCCAACAGCTTAAACTATCGGGATACGCAGTATTTT. Translating gives CANSLNYRDTQYF. Full variable domain (remainder filled in from reference TRBV11-3 and TRBJ2-3): EAGVVQSPRYKIIEKKQPVAFWCNPISGHNTLYWYLQNLGQGPELLIRYENEEAVDDSQLPKDRFSAERLKGVDSTLKIQPAELGDSAVYLCANSLNYRDTQYFGPGTRLTVL.

The sample holds a few counts of this clonotype. The chain employs TRBV2 and TRBJ2-3; TRBD2 is a possible D gene (6 bases). CDR3 length: 14 residues. Germline CDR1 SNHLY, CDR2 FYNNEI. V lost 2 bases to trimming and J lost 8 bases, with 14 bases between them. The CDR3 is CASSEQGGGGTQYF. The CDR3 bases are TGTGCCAGCAGTGAACAGGGAGGTGGTGGTACGCAGTATTTT.

This clonotype came up a few times. The chain is built from TRBV27 and TRBJ2-3; no reliable D call. Germline CDR1 reads MNHEY; CDR2 reads SMNVEV (reference sequence). This CDR3 spans 14 amino acids. V was shortened by 7 bases and J by 0 bases, with 11 bases between the two germline ends. CDR3 sequence (DNA): TGTGCCAGCACCTCCCTGGAGAGCACAGATACGCAGTATTTT. Protein product: CASTSLESTDTQYF.

This clonotype was seen only a few times. V is TRBV7-2 and J is TRBJ1-1; D gene uncertain. CDR1 is SGHTA and CDR2 is FQGNSA in the germline V gene. The CDR3 length is 14 residues. The V end was cut by 1 base, the J end by 6 bases, with 12 bases between. Here the CDR3 DNA reads TGTGCCAGCAGCTTAGACCCCCTGGACTCTGAAGCTTTCTTT. Translation gives CASSLDPLDSEAFF.

The rearrangement uses TRBV6-1 and TRBJ1-2; D gene ambiguous. This CDR3 has 16 residues. The V end lost 1 base, the J end lost 5 bases, and 17 bases lay between the germline ends. Germline V gives CDR1 MNHNS, CDR2 SASEGT. CDR3 in DNA: TGTGCCAGCAGTGAAGGAGGAGCCCCACCTCTATATGGCTACACCTTC. Translation gives CASSEGGAPPLYGYTF.

The chain couples TRBV2 to TRBJ2-1; either TRBD1 or TRBD2 may fit D (5 bases each). The CDR3 runs 12 residues. With 3 bases removed from V and 9 bases from J, the gap between germline ends came to 9 bases. Looked up from germline, CDR1 is SNHLY and CDR2 is FYNNEI. In DNA form, the CDR3 reads TGTGCCAGCAGTGATAACGGGGCTGAGCAGTTCTTC. It translates to CASSDNGAEQFF.

This clonotype was seen once. The J gene is TRBJ1-1, the V gene TRBV23-1; 7 nucleotides align to TRBD1. TRBV23-1 falls under the ORF class, with uncertain function. Losses at the gene ends were 4 bases for V and 3 bases for J; bases not matched to a gene: 11. The CDR3 extends over 16 amino acids. The CDR3 DNA reads TGCGCCAGCAGTCGGGCAGGGGGGACGAAGGACACTGAAGCTTTCTTT. This sequence encodes CASSRAGGTKDTEAFF.

V and J are TRBV2 and TRBJ2-3; a weak D match, TRBD1 (5 bases). CDR3 size: 13 residues. CDR1 SNHLY and CDR2 FYNNEI come from the germline V gene. Trimming pared 3 bases from V and 3 bases from J, leaving 7 bases between. The CDR3 here is CASSDQGTDTQYF. The CDR3 DNA is TGTGCCAGCAGTGACCAGGGTACAGATACGCAGTATTTT.

A few counts support this clonotype. The chain has TRBV12-3 or TRBV12-4 and TRBJ1-2; D not resolved. The V and J ends lost 5 bases and 8 bases respectively, with 15 bases between them. CDR3 size: 13 residues. CDR3 sequence reads: CASSPRRGGGYTF. The DNA for the CDR3 is TGTGCCAGCAGTCCTAGGCGGGGAGGAGGCTACACCTTC.

The V call is TRBV12-3 or TRBV12-4, the J call TRBJ2-7, with TRBD2 matching 7 bases. J gave up 6 bases and V 6 bases, and 8 bases lay outside the gene matches. CDR3 length: 13 amino acids. The CDR3 protein is CASSQGLFPEQYF. The CDR3 DNA is TGTGCCAGCAGCCAGGGACTATTCCCCGAGCAGTACTTC.

The rearrangement joins TRBV12-3 or TRBV12-4 to TRBJ2-7; a possible D gene is TRBD1 (7 bases). This CDR3 has 15 amino acids. V shed 4 bases and J shed 6 bases, with 19 bases lying between them. CDR3 protein: CASSSQGGGPLEQYF. The CDR3 nucleotides are TGTGCCAGCAGTTCCCAGGGGGGTGGCCCCCTCGAGCAGTACTTC.

This clonotype was picked up many times. The V and J genes are TRBV20-1 and TRBJ2-5; D gene ambiguous. Trimming shortened V by 1 base and J by 7 bases, and 13 bases separated the two germline ends. CDR3 size: 13 residues. Germline-derived CDR1 and CDR2 are DFQATT and SNEGSKA (reference sequence). The CDR3 nucleotides read TGCAGTGCTAGAGTTTCCCCACTCGGGACCCAGTACTTC. Amino acid sequence: CSARVSPLGTQYF.

This clonotype has more than one count but fewer than ten. V is TRBV5-4 and J is TRBJ2-7, with 11 positions matching TRBD2. The CDR3 sequence is 14 residues long. V trimming: 9 bases; J trimming: 4 bases; junction bases outside the gene matches: 9. Germline-derived CDR1 and CDR2 are SGHNT and YYREEE (reference sequence). DNA of the CDR3: TGTGCCACCACACCGGGACTAGCGGAATACGAGCAGTACTTC. It translates to CATTPGLAEYEQYF.

The V gene is TRBV7-2, the J gene TRBJ1-1; D ambiguous. V lost 1 base and J lost 13, with 16 bases in between. In germline, CDR1 is SGHTA, CDR2 FQGNSA. The CDR3 contains 13 residues. DNA of the CDR3: TGTGCCAGCAGCTTAGGTGGGCTCCCTCTGTTTTTCTTT. Its protein is CASSLGGLPLFFF.

J is TRBJ2-7 and V is TRBV28; perhaps TRBD2 as D (6 bases). V dropped 7 bases and J dropped 4 bases, with 14 bases sitting between them. The germline V gene encodes CDR1 MDHEN and CDR2 SYDVKM. The CDR3 has 13 residues. The CDR3 spells CASNPGGVYEQYF. CDR3 DNA sequence: TGTGCCAGCAACCCCGGAGGGGTGTACGAGCAGTACTTC.

This clonotype was recorded a few times. The chain links TRBV7-2 to TRBJ2-1; D may be TRBD2 (6 bases). This CDR3 has 16 amino acids. CDR1 and CDR2 (germline): SGHTA, FQGNSA. Deletions cut 2 bases from V and 0 bases from J, with 11 bases between. The DNA of the CDR3 is TGTGCCAGCAGCTTACAGTCGACTAGCTCCTACAATGAGCAGTTCTTC. It encodes CASSLQSTSSYNEQFF.

The genes are TRBV14 and TRBJ2-1; weak D call: TRBD1 (5 bases). V lost 4 bases to trimming and J lost 8 bases, with 15 bases between them. The V gene's germline CDR1 is SGHDN and CDR2 FVKESK. The CDR3 totals 14 residues. CDR3 protein: CASSRGPHLDEQFF. The CDR3, as DNA: TGTGCCAGCAGCCGGGGCCCTCATTTGGATGAGCAGTTCTTC. Together with reference TRBV14 and TRBJ2-1, the CDR3 gives the full variable domain: EAGVTQFPSHSVIEKGQTVTLRCDPISGHDNLYWYRRVMGKEIKFLLHFVKESKQDESGMPNNRFLAERTGGTYSTLKVQPAELEDSGVYFCASSRGPHLDEQFFGPGTRLTVL.

This clonotype appeared many times. J is TRBJ2-3 and V is TRBV2; D possibly uses TRBD1 or TRBD2 (5 bases each). Germline CDR1 and CDR2: SNHLY and FYNNEI. This CDR3 region has 12 residues. Trimming shortened V by 9 bases and J by 6 bases, and 13 bases separated the two germline ends. The DNA for the CDR3 is TGTGCCAGTGGGGGATTGGCGGATACGCAGTATTTT. Its translation is CASGGLADTQYF.